This T cell receptor beta chain originates from a study of shared clonotypes between healthy human individuals. Across the whole study: Researchers drew samples from two women and a few men aged 18 to 49. Study-wide findings and caveats: In contrast to clonotypes shared by all four donors, non-shared clonotypes had lower generation probabilities. Large sequencing depth failed to make sorted-subset sequencing complete, rarefaction showed. With a handful of donors compared, 4.5% to 6.5% of naive CD4 clonotypes were shared.

Concerning this clone itself: What it binds is unknown.

Some clones are missing from TCRdb's copy, which holds only in-frame ones; the method was immunoSEQ multiplex PCR. The sample comprises 1,400,000 or so clones, 98% of which are singletons, and about 0.4% rests with the top ten. V shed 0 bases and J 8 bases; nucleotides not matched to a gene: 12. Germline V gives CDR1 SGDLS, CDR2 YYNGEE. This CDR3 spans 17 amino acids. This chain joins TRBV9 and TRBJ2-1; 9 nucleotides line up with TRBD2. The sequencing sample was made of naive CD4+ T cells sorted from blood. Subset given: CD45RA+ positively selected. This TCR came from a man aged 30-40 years in good health. The CDR3 DNA reads TGTGCCAGCAGCGTAGATTCACCGGGACTAGCTCGGGATGAGCAGTTCTTC. Protein sequence: CASSVDSPGLARDEQFF.